This TCR beta chain was captured in a study of human T cells and chemical hapten exposure. Study context: Mainly, slight library volume differences in the pool made TCR yields vary. Study-level results: TCRs above 1 in 1000 frequency did not change with DPC sensitization.

The ends lost 3 bases at V and 4 bases at J; junction bases unmatched: 5. The CDR3 sequence is 15 residues long. The germline V gene encodes CDR1 SGDLS and CDR2 YYNGEE. Time point reported: healthy volunteer bleed at 6 weeks. Unfractionated whole blood yielded the extracted total RNA. As the library was built, unique molecular identifiers were attached to individual cDNA molecules. In the authors' methods: Counting gave a median of about 89,000 TCRs per sample, with values ranging from about 23,224 to 690,600. MiXCR, applied by TCRdb to the RACE reads, yields one record per CDR3 protein. These V and J calls originate from TCRdb's pipeline instead of the authors' own analysis. The repertoire holds 50,000 to 70,000 distinct CDR3 sequences, approximately 6.2% seen once, with around 3.4% in the top ten. This clonotype was detected ten times or more. Its specificity is not known.

The sample comprised whole blood. The J gene is TRBJ2-1, the V gene TRBV9, with 9 bases aligning to TRBD2. This clonotype originated in a female donor in good health. Some clones in this sample may be carry-over from other donors' samples. CDR3 sequence reads: CASSATSGLYNEQFF. The CDR3 coding sequence is TGTGCCAGCAGCGCGACTAGCGGTCTGTACAATGAGCAGTTCTTC.